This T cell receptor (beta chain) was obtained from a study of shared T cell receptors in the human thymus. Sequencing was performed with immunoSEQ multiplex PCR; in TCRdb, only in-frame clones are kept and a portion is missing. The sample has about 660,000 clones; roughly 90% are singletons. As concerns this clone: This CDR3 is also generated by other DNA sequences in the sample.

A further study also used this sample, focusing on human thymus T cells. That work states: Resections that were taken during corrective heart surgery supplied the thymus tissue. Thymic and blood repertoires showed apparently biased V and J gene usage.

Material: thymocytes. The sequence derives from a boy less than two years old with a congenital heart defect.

CDR3 bases: TGCAGTGCTAGAGACTCTTATGGCTACACCTTC. Translated, it gives CSARDSYGYTF. The V call is TRBV20-1, the J call TRBJ1-2; D not certain. This CDR3 region has 11 residues. V was trimmed by 0 bases and J by 5 bases, leaving 4 bases between them. Germline V lookup: CDR1 DFQATT, CDR2 SNEGSKA (reference sequence).